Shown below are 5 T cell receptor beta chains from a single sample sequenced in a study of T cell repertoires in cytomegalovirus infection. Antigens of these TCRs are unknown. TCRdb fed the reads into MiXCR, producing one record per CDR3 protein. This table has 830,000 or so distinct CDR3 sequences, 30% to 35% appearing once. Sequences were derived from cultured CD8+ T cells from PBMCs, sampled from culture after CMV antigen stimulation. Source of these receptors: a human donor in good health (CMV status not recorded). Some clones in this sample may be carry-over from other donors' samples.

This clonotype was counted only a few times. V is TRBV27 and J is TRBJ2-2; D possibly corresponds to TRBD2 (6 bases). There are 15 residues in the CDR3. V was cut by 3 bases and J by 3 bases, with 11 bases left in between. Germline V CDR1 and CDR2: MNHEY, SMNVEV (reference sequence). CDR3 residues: CASSFAGPHTGELFF. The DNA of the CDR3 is TGTGCCAGCAGTTTTGCGGGGCCTCACACCGGGGAGCTGTTTTTT.

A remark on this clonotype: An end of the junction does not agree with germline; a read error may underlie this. CDR3 DNA sequence: TGTGCCAACAGTTATGGGGGTAGCGGAAACATTCAGTACTTC. Amino acid sequence: CANSYGGSGNIQYF. The chain recombines TRBV6-2 or TRBV6-3 with TRBJ2-4; D may be TRBD2 (6 bases). Per the germline V gene, CDR1 is MNHEY and CDR2 is SVGEGT. This CDR3 comprises 14 residues.

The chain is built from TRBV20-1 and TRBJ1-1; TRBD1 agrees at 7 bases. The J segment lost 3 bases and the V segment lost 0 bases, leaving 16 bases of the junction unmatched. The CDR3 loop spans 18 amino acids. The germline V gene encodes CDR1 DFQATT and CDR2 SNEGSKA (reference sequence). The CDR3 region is CSARDKDREFFGHTEAFF. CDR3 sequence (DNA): TGCAGTGCTAGAGACAAAGACAGGGAGTTTTTCGGGCACACTGAAGCTTTCTTT.

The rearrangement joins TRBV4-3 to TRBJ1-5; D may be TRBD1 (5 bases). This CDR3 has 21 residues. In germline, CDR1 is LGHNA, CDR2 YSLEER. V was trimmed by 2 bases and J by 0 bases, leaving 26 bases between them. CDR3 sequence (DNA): TGCGCCAGCAGCCAACGTATTTCCGGCAGGGCCTGGGCAAATAGCAATCAGCCCCAGCATTTT. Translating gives CASSQRISGRAWANSNQPQHF.

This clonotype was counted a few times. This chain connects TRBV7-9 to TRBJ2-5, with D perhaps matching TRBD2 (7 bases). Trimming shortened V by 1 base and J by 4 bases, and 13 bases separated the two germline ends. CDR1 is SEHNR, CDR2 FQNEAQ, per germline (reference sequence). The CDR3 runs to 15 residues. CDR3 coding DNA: TGTGCCAGCAGCTTAGTGGGGGGGCGCAGAGAGACCCAGTACTTC. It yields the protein CASSLVGGRRETQYF.